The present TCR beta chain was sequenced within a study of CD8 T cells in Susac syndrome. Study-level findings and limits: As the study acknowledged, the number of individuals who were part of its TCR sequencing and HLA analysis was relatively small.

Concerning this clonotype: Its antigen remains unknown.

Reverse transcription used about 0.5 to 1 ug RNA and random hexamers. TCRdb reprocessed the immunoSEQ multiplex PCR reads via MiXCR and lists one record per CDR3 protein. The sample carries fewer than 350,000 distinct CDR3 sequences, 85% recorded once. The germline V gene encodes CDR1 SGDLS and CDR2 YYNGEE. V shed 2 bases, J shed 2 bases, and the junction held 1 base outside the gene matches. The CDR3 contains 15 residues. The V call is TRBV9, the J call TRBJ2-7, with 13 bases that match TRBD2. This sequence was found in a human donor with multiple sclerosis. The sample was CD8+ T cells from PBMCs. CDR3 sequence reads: CASSVGTSGAYEQYF. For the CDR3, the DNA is TGTGCCAGCAGCGTTGGGACTAGCGGGGCCTACGAGCAGTACTTC.